Below are 31 T cell receptor beta chains sequenced from a single sample in a study of blood T cell repertoires in COVID-19. Method: immunoSEQ multiplex PCR; TCRdb's copy keeps in-frame clones and lacks some. The sample shows over 200,000 clones, 75% to 90% of them seen only once. Input material: peripheral blood. Receptors were obtained from a human donor in a cohort sampled during active COVID-19.

The chain carries TRBV11-2 and TRBJ2-7; 14 bases fit TRBD2. Germline V gene sequence: CDR1 SGHAT, CDR2 FQNNGV. The V gene end was trimmed by 4 bases and the J gene end by 2 bases; junction bases not matched to a gene: 1. This CDR3 spans 15 amino acids. CDR3 region: CASSSGLAGAYEQYF. DNA of the CDR3: TGTGCCAGCAGCTCGGGACTAGCGGGAGCCTACGAGCAGTACTTC.

This clone is a singleton in its sample. The same CDR3 arises from other DNA sequences in this sample as well. V is TRBV7-2 and J is TRBJ2-7; 10 bases line up with TRBD1. The J segment lost 3 bases and the V segment lost 5 bases, leaving 4 bases of the junction unmatched. The length of the CDR3 is 14 residues. The germline V gene encodes CDR1 SGHTA and CDR2 FQGNSA. Here the CDR3 reads CASSPDRGRYEQYF. CDR3 DNA sequence: TGTGCCAGCAGCCCAGACAGGGGGCGCTACGAGCAGTACTTC.

The chain combines TRBV27 with TRBJ1-2; TRBD1 aligns across 9 bases. The CDR3 totals 17 residues. V shed 2 bases and J 1 base; nucleotides not matched to a gene: 8. CDR1 is MNHEY and CDR2 is SMNVEV in the germline V gene (reference sequence). The CDR3: CASSLNAGQGINYGYTF. CDR3 nucleotides: TGTGCCAGCAGTTTAAATGCGGGACAGGGAATTAACTATGGCTACACCTTC.

The chain couples TRBV30 to TRBJ2-7; the match to TRBD1 covers 7 bases. The CDR3 extends over 13 amino acids. Losses at the gene ends were 3 bases for V and 4 bases for J; bases not matched to a gene: 6. Germline-derived CDR1 and CDR2 are GTSNPN and SVGIG (reference sequence). CDR3 sequence reads: CAWRKTGSYEQYF. The DNA of the CDR3 is TGTGCCTGGAGAAAGACAGGGTCGTACGAGCAGTACTTC.

J is TRBJ2-7 and V is TRBV18, with a tentative D call TRBD2 (6 bases). V was clipped by 3 bases and J by 3 bases, with 12 bases between them. Per germline, CDR1 KGHSH and CDR2 LQKENI. There are 14 residues in the CDR3. The CDR3 sequence is CASSPGGNFYEQYF. Written as DNA, the CDR3 is TGTGCCAGCTCACCCGGGGGTAATTTCTACGAGCAGTACTTC.

This rearrangement joins TRBV5-4 to TRBJ1-1; D possibly corresponds to TRBD1 (5 bases). The CDR3 runs to 14 residues. From germline, CDR1 is SGHNT and CDR2 YYREEE (reference sequence). Trimming pared 2 bases from V and 1 base from J, leaving 9 bases between. The CDR3: CASSFRGKNTEAFF. CDR3 in DNA: TGTGCCAGCAGCTTCCGGGGGAAGAACACTGAAGCTTTCTTT. Full variable domain (remainder filled in from reference TRBV5-4 and TRBJ1-1): ETGVTQSPTHLIKTRGQQVTLRCSSQSGHNTVSWYQQALGQGPQFIFQYYREEENGRGNFPPRFSGLQFPNYSSELNVNALELDDSALYLCASSFRGKNTEAFFGQGTRLTVV.

The rearrangement joins TRBV2 to TRBJ1-1, with D hard to call. The V end was cut by 4 bases, the J end by 10 bases, with 10 bases between. CDR1 and CDR2 (germline): SNHLY, FYNNEI. The CDR3 totals 11 residues. The CDR3 loop reads CASSAVGRAFF. The CDR3 DNA follows: TGTGCCAGCAGTGCGGTGGGGAGAGCTTTCTTT.

The chain joins TRBV21-1 to TRBJ2-1; the table gives TRBD2 as D, unverified against the DNA. TRBV21-1 is recorded as a pseudogene. The CDR3 has 17 residues. CDR3: CASKRNRGAQPYNEQFF. The CDR3 nucleotides are TGTGCCAGTAAACGGAACCGGGGGGCCCAGCCGTACAATGAGCAGTTCTTC.

The chain is built from TRBV6-2 or TRBV6-3 and TRBJ2-5; a weak D match, TRBD1 (5 bases). Germline CDR1 MNHEY, CDR2 SVGEGT. The CDR3 contains 13 residues. Trimming left V 5 bases short and J 3 bases short, with 10 bases between. CDR3 DNA: TGTGCCAGCAGTCCAGGGTCCAAAGAGACCCAGTACTTC. This encodes CASSPGSKETQYF.

The rearrangement uses TRBV20-1 and TRBJ2-5; D not certain. The ends were cut back, 8 bases at V and 2 bases at J, with 9 bases in the middle. CDR1 and CDR2 from the germline V gene are DFQATT and SNEGSKA (reference sequence). This CDR3 is 11 amino acids long. DNA for the CDR3: TGCAGTAAACTATTGCAAGAGACCCAGTACTTC. It is translated as CSKLLQETQYF.

As to this clone: The junction shows a germline mismatch at one end, possibly a read error. This rearrangement joins TRBV6-6 to TRBJ1-5; the D gene is possibly TRBD1 (6 bases). The CDR3 has 12 residues. Germline CDR1 reads MNHNY; CDR2 reads SVGAGI (reference sequence). The CDR3 loop is CASSFSGTTGNF. In DNA form, the CDR3 reads TGTGCCAGCAGTTTCTCCGGGACAACCGGGAATTTT.

This chain joins TRBV7-3 and TRBJ2-7; 8 bases are shared with TRBD1. Germline loops: CDR1 SGHTA, CDR2 FQGTGA. This CDR3 has 13 residues. V was pared by 1 base and J by 9 bases, with 5 bases of the junction left unmatched. CDR3 sequence (DNA): TGTGCCAGCAGCTTAAACCAACAGGGGGTGCAGTACTTC. Translated: CASSLNQQGVQYF.

The rearrangement uses TRBV2 and TRBJ1-6; TRBD1 matches 9 bases. The CDR3 is 15 amino acids. Germline values: CDR1 SNHLY, CDR2 FYNNEI. After removal of 7 bases from V and 3 bases from J, the junction contained 4 bases not matched to a gene. The CDR3 sequence: CASTGQGHYNSPLHF. Written as DNA, the CDR3 is TGTGCCAGCACTGGACAGGGGCACTATAATTCACCCCTCCACTTT. The entire variable domain, with the rest obtained from reference TRBV2 and TRBJ1-6, is as follows: EPEVTQTPSHQVTQMGQEVILRCVPISNHLYFYWYRQILGQKVEFLVSFYNNEISEKSEIFDDQFSVERPDGSNFTLKIRSTKLEDSAMYFCASTGQGHYNSPLHFGNGTRLTVT.

The CDR3: CAWTRGRTSGRVSSYEQYF. CDR3 in DNA: TGTGCCTGGACCAGGGGGCGGACTAGCGGGAGGGTCAGCTCCTACGAGCAGTACTTC. The V call is TRBV30, the J call TRBJ2-7, with 15 nucleotides matching TRBD2. Looked up from germline, CDR1 is GTSNPN and CDR2 is SVGIG (reference sequence). This CDR3 has 19 amino acids. V gave up 4 bases and J gave up 0 bases; unmatched junction bases: 13. Full variable domain (missing parts from reference TRBV30 and TRBJ2-7): SQTIHQWPATLVQPVGSPLSLECTVEGTSNPNLYWYRQAAGRGLQLLFYSVGIGQISSEVPQNLSASRPQDRQFILSSKKLLLSDSGFYLCAWTRGRTSGRVSSYEQYFGPGTRLTVT.

This clone came up once. The V gene is TRBV11-2, the J gene TRBJ2-7; 7 positions match TRBD1. The CDR3 has 14 amino acids. Losses at the gene ends were 5 bases for V and 0 bases for J; bases not matched to a gene: 4. The germline CDR1 and CDR2 sequences are SGHAT and FQNNGV. The CDR3 here is CASSRTGDSYEQYF. The CDR3 DNA sequence: TGTGCCAGCAGCCGTACAGGGGACTCCTACGAGCAGTACTTC.

The genes are TRBV7-9 and TRBJ1-3; the match to TRBD1 covers 7 bases. The germline CDR1 and CDR2 sequences are SEHNR and FQNEAQ (reference sequence). The CDR3 sequence is 16 residues long. The trim removed 5 bases at V and 2 bases at J, leaving 9 bases unmatched. The CDR3 region has the DNA TGTGCCAGCAGCCCGATCCGGGACAGAGCTGGAAACACCATATATTTT. Translation: CASSPIRDRAGNTIYF.

This clone was seen a handful of times. The chain links TRBV4-1 to TRBJ2-7; 11 nucleotides agree with TRBD1. Looked up from germline, CDR1 is MGHRA and CDR2 is YSYEKL. V lost 3 bases, J lost 2 bases, and 6 bases stayed unmatched. CDR3 size: 16 residues. In DNA form, the CDR3 reads TGCGCCAGCAGCCAGGTTCGGGACAGGGGGACCTACGAGCAGTACTTC. Protein: CASSQVRDRGTYEQYF.

The chain couples TRBV10-3 to TRBJ2-1; 13 nucleotides agree with TRBD2. The CDR3 covers 13 residues. V lost 11 bases to trimming and J lost 6 bases; unmatched junction nucleotides: 4. Looked up from germline, CDR1 is ENHRY and CDR2 is SYGVKD. CDR3: CALGLAGLNEQFF. In nucleotides, the CDR3 is TGTGCCTTGGGACTAGCGGGACTCAATGAGCAGTTCTTC.

The CDR3 DNA reads as TGTGCCAGCAGAACAGGGTCCCACGAGCAGTACTTC. Amino acids: CASRTGSHEQYF. The chain links TRBV12-3 or TRBV12-4 to TRBJ2-7; perhaps TRBD1 as D (6 bases). V lost 6 bases and J lost 5, with 11 bases in between. This CDR3 comprises 12 residues.

The gene calls are TRBV6-2 or TRBV6-3 and TRBJ2-7; 7 nucleotides match TRBD2. Germline V gene data show CDR1 as MNHEY and CDR2 as SVGEGT. V dropped 8 bases and J dropped 4; count of bases not matched to a gene: 11. CDR3 size: 14 residues. The CDR3 DNA follows: TGTGCCAGCGGTTGGGCGGGAGTAGCGTACGAGCAGTACTTC. Translating gives CASGWAGVAYEQYF.

This rearrangement joins TRBV29-1 to TRBJ2-1, with a weak D call TRBD2 (5 bases). The germline V and J ends were trimmed by 2 bases and 7 bases, with 15 bases remaining between them. The CDR3 runs 14 residues. The germline CDR1 and CDR2 sequences are SQVTM and ANQGSEA. The CDR3 DNA is TGCAGCGTTGAAAGAGGGTCTTGGAGGAATGAGCAGTTCTTC. This sequence encodes CSVERGSWRNEQFF.

The genes are TRBV5-1 and TRBJ2-1; the D gene is possibly TRBD2 (5 bases). Germline CDR1 is SGHRS and CDR2 is YFSETQ. V lost 0 bases to trimming and J lost 9 bases, with 10 bases between them. The CDR3 sequence is 13 residues long. CDR3 residues: CASSLGEMGEQFF. The CDR3 DNA reads as TGCGCCAGCAGCTTGGGGGAGATGGGTGAGCAGTTCTTC. Based on the CDR3 plus reference TRBV5-1 and TRBJ2-1, the full variable domain is KAGVTQTPRYLIKTRGQQVTLSCSPISGHRSVSWYQQTPGQGLQFLFEYFSETQRNKGNFPGRFSGRQFSNSRSEMNVSTLELGDSALYLCASSLGEMGEQFFGPGTRLTVL.

The chain couples TRBV19 to TRBJ1-4; a possible D gene is TRBD1 (6 bases). The CDR3 sequence is 16 residues long. V lost 5 bases to trimming and J lost 7 bases, with 20 bases between them. Germline assignment: CDR1 LNHDA and CDR2 SQIVND (reference sequence). CDR3 bases: TGTGCCAGTAGTCCTGGGGGGGGGCCGGATACTGAAAAACTGTTTTTT. Residues: CASSPGGGPDTEKLFF. The entire variable domain, with the rest obtained from reference TRBV19 and TRBJ1-4, is as follows: DGGITQSPKYLFRKEGQNVTLSCEQNLNHDAMYWYRQDPGQGLRLIYYSQIVNDFQKGDIAEGYSVSREKKESFPLTVTSAQKNPTAFYLCASSPGGGPDTEKLFFGSGTQLSVL.

The chain links TRBV27 to TRBJ1-1, with 9 bases identical to TRBD1. This CDR3 comprises 15 residues. Germline loops: CDR1 MNHEY, CDR2 SMNVEV (reference sequence). J lost 4 bases, V lost 2 bases, and 5 bases had no gene match. CDR3 amino acids: CASSLTGTGSTEAFF. CDR3 sequence (DNA): TGTGCCAGCAGTTTAACGGGGACAGGGAGCACTGAAGCTTTCTTT.

The rearrangement links TRBV19 to TRBJ1-2; 10 nucleotides line up with TRBD1. Looked up from germline, CDR1 is LNHDA and CDR2 is SQIVND (reference sequence). Trimming cost V 5 bases and J 1 base; bases outside gene matches: 4. This CDR3 spans 15 amino acids. The CDR3 DNA reads TGTGCCAGTAGTTCCAGGACAGGGGGTAACTATGGCTACACCTTC. Translating gives CASSSRTGGNYGYTF. The complete variable domain, with remaining parts taken from reference TRBV19 and TRBJ1-2, reads DGGITQSPKYLFRKEGQNVTLSCEQNLNHDAMYWYRQDPGQGLRLIYYSQIVNDFQKGDIAEGYSVSREKKESFPLTVTSAQKNPTAFYLCASSSRTGGNYGYTFGSGTRLTVV.

This clone was recorded once. The J gene is TRBJ1-2, the V gene TRBV30, with TRBD1 identical over 8 bases. The CDR3 sequence is 12 residues long. Germline CDR1 GTSNPN, CDR2 SVGIG (reference sequence). The V and J ends lost 5 bases and 4 bases, in that order; junction bases with no gene match: 3. CDR3 loop: CAWADRAYGYTF. CDR3 coding DNA: TGTGCCTGGGCGGACAGGGCCTATGGCTACACCTTC.

V gene TRBV4-3 combines with J gene TRBJ2-7; TRBD1 is a possible D gene (6 bases). CDR1 and CDR2 from the germline V gene are LGHNA and YSLEER. The V and J ends lost 3 bases and 5 bases respectively, with 17 bases between them. The CDR3 is 15 residues long. The CDR3 DNA is TGCGCCAGCAGCCAGCTGACAGGTACCGGGAACGAGCAGTACTTC. This encodes CASSQLTGTGNEQYF.

This chain links TRBV5-1 with TRBJ2-5; TRBD1 agrees at 11 bases. This CDR3 spans 15 amino acids. The J segment lost 4 bases and the V segment lost 1 base, leaving 3 bases of the junction unmatched. Germline V gene lookup returns CDR1 SGHRS and CDR2 YFSETQ. CDR3 nucleotide sequence: TGCGCCAGCAGCTTGTCGGGACAGGGGGGAGAGACCCAGTACTTC. Its protein is CASSLSGQGGETQYF.

The CDR3 DNA is TGTGCCAGCAGCCCGACAGGGATTCGCGCGAGACCTAATGAAAAACTGTTTTTT. Its protein product is CASSPTGIRARPNEKLFF. V and J are TRBV5-8 and TRBJ1-4, with TRBD1 matching 7 bases. Germline-derived CDR1 and CDR2 are SGHTS and YDEGEE. This CDR3 is built from 18 residues. The J segment lost 3 bases and the V segment lost 4 bases, leaving 15 bases of the junction unmatched.

The chain links TRBV28 to TRBJ2-5; 12 bases match TRBD2. This CDR3 region has 18 residues. Unmatched junction bases numbered 12, after V lost 5 bases and J lost 2 bases. Germline CDR1 reads MDHEN; CDR2 reads SYDVKM. The CDR3 reads CASSPGGLAGITQETQYF. The CDR3 coding sequence is TGTGCCAGCAGTCCGGGGGGACTAGCGGGCATAACTCAAGAGACCCAGTACTTC.

The chain has TRBV5-4 and TRBJ2-5, with a tentative D call TRBD1 (5 bases). This CDR3 is 14 amino acids long. Germline V CDR1 and CDR2: SGHNT, YYREEE (reference sequence). With 4 bases removed from V and 2 bases from J, the gap between germline ends came to 12 bases. The chain's CDR3 is CASSPVRTQETQYF. CDR3 nucleotide sequence: TGTGCCAGCAGCCCGGTTCGGACACAAGAGACCCAGTACTTC.